This TCR beta chain derives from a study of T cells in Graves' hyperthyroidism and ophthalmopathy. Comments on this clonotype: Its cognate antigen is unknown.

The V gene end was trimmed by 7 bases and the J gene end by 7 bases; junction bases not matched to a gene: 18. The V gene's germline CDR1 is SGHTA and CDR2 FQGNSA. The CDR3 has 18 residues. Active moderate-to-severe ophthalmopathy, Clinical Activity Score at least 3, NOSPECS at least 4, under 3 months' duration. TCR beta CDR3 regions were amplified from RNA. HTBI primers were the set used in a first-round RT-PCR of the TCR CDR3. A single record per CDR3 protein comes from TCRdb applying MiXCR to the multiplex PCR reads. This sample has about 640,000 distinct CDR3 sequences, with approximately 14% found just once. Study results and caveats: Among clonotypes expanded in thyroid above 0.001, most were also found in blood.

Sequenced input: blood. The sequence was collected from a woman aged 50 to 65 with Graves' ophthalmopathy. This chain joins TRBV7-2 and TRBJ2-2, with 10 bases lining up with TRBD2. CDR3 region: CASTSGREVAAGGGELFF. The CDR3 coding sequence is TGTGCCAGCACTAGCGGGAGAGAAGTCGCTGCCGGGGGCGGGGAGCTGTTTTTT.